The clone carrying this T cell receptor (beta chain) occurred a few times. The data are from a study of human T cells and chemical hapten exposure. TCRdb recomputed calls from the RACE reads with MiXCR, one row per CDR3 protein. The sample lists about 380,000 distinct CDR3 sequences, more than 4.5% occurring once. Germline CDR1 is SGHTA and CDR2 is FQGNSA. The CDR3 runs to 15 residues. J gave up 6 bases and V 5 bases, and 6 bases lay outside the gene matches. Documented time point: patch test 1, 2 weeks after DPC sensitization. Treatment defined: therapeutic diphenylcyclopropenone sensitization with weekly scalp DPC.

The chain combines TRBV7-2 with TRBJ1-6; TRBD1 matches 8 bases. This specimen consisted of whole blood, obtained in connection with sensitization to the hapten diphenylcyclopropenone (DPC). The receptor comes from a woman in her 50s with alopecia areata. Some clones in this sample may be carry-over from other donors' samples. The CDR3 bases are TGTGCCAGCAGCCTGGACAGGGCCGCTAATTCACCCCTCCACTTT. It specifies CASSLDRAANSPLHF.